This TCR beta chain is from a study of blood T cells in healthy people across ages. Isolation per sample recovered at least 6 million PBMCs. This clonotype appeared a few times. As yet, its antigen is unknown. With a J-beta primer mix and a sample-barcoded 5' primer, a second PCR ran about 6 to 11 cycles. Each CDR3 protein gets one entry after TCRdb re-called the 5' RACE reads with MiXCR. This sample carries fewer than 700,000 distinct CDR3 sequences, 40% to 45% of them seen once, and the ten largest clones take roughly 30%. Study-wide results and limits: Estimated diversity, derived from one million T cells, was regarded as an underestimate. The percentage of naive T cells correlated strongly with TCR beta diversity. Compared with aged donors, long-lived donors showed fewer expanded clones, suggesting selection.

The source of this sequence is a man older than 75 in good health. The sequenced sample consisted of blood.

CDR3 in amino acids: CSANRGYTEAFF. DNA of the CDR3: TGCAGTGCTAACAGGGGGTACACTGAAGCTTTCTTT. The chain joins TRBV20-1 to TRBJ1-1; 8 bases agree with TRBD1. V lost 4 bases, J lost 3 bases, and 1 base stayed unmatched. CDR1 and CDR2 from the germline V gene are DFQATT and SNEGSKA (reference sequence). The CDR3 is 12 residues long.